Each of the 32 T cell receptor beta chains below was sequenced from the same sample in a study. MiXCR, applied by TCRdb to the 5' RACE reads, yields one record per CDR3 protein. Among some 60,000 distinct CDR3 sequences listed, approximately 31% were seen once. The sequenced sample was tumor-infiltrating naive CD4+ T cells sorted from the breast tumor. Subset in this sample: naive CD4+ T cells, CD4+CD45RA+CD25-. The receptors originated from a female donor with breast cancer.

This chain joins TRBV5-1 and TRBJ2-1; D may be TRBD2 (5 bases). The V gene lost 4 bases and the J gene lost 5 bases, with 10 bases spanning the gap. Germline lookup yields CDR1 SGHRS and CDR2 YFSETQ. The CDR3 extends over 13 amino acids. CDR3 DNA sequence: TGCGCCAGCAGCCGCGGGTACGACAATGAGCAGTTCTTC. Protein: CASSRGYDNEQFF.

V usage is TRBV7-3 and J usage is TRBJ2-1, with D hard to call. In germline, CDR1 is SGHTA, CDR2 FQGTGA. V was trimmed by 2 bases and J by 5 bases, leaving 7 bases between them. CDR3 size: 13 residues. The CDR3 region is CASSLSRDNEQFF. CDR3 nucleotides: TGTGCCAGCAGCTTATCCCGGGACAATGAGCAGTTCTTC.

The sample holds a few counts of this clonotype. The gene calls are TRBV7-2 and TRBJ2-5, with TRBD2 matching 10 bases. Germline assignment: CDR1 SGHTA and CDR2 FQGNSA. The V gene end was trimmed by 5 bases and the J gene end by 2 bases; junction bases not matched to a gene: 5. This CDR3 contains 15 residues. The CDR3 sequence: CASSPGTSVQETQYF. CDR3 DNA sequence: TGTGCCAGCAGCCCCGGGACTAGCGTGCAAGAGACCCAGTACTTC.

This clonotype has more than one count but fewer than ten. This chain joins TRBV7-8 and TRBJ2-1, with 7 bases fitting TRBD2. After removal of 2 bases from V and 4 bases from J, the junction contained 5 bases not matched to a gene. Germline assignment: CDR1 SGHVS and CDR2 FQNEAQ. There are 15 residues in the CDR3. CDR3 nucleotide sequence: TGTGCCAGCAGCTTATCGGGACTACGTTACAATGAGCAGTTCTTC. It specifies CASSLSGLRYNEQFF.

V usage is TRBV7-2 and J usage is TRBJ1-5; tentatively, D is TRBD1 (5 bases). Germline CDR1 and CDR2: SGHTA and FQGNSA. V gave up 6 bases and J gave up 6 bases, with 24 bases separating them. There are 17 residues in the CDR3. In nucleotides, the CDR3 is TGTGCCAGCAGTCGGGATAGCGGGGCCAACGCGGGTCAGCCCCAGCATTTT. This encodes CASSRDSGANAGQPQHF.

This clonotype was picked up a small number of times. CDR3 sequence reads: CASSGQVSYGYTF. As DNA, the CDR3 is TGTGCCAGTAGTGGACAGGTTTCCTATGGCTACACCTTC. This chain uses TRBV19 with TRBJ1-2; 7 nucleotides align to TRBD1. The CDR3 is made up of 13 amino acids. V dropped 5 bases and J dropped 4; count of bases not matched to a gene: 4. In germline, CDR1 is LNHDA, CDR2 SQIVND (reference sequence).

This clonotype was detected once. The chain joins TRBV5-1 to TRBJ2-2, with TRBD2 matching over 8 bases. The CDR3 loop spans 16 amino acids. The germline V gene encodes CDR1 SGHRS and CDR2 YFSETQ. J gave up 4 bases and V 5 bases, and 10 bases lay outside the gene matches. CDR3 DNA sequence: TGCGCCAGCAGGCCGTCGGGGGGGCGCATCACCGGGGAGCTGTTTTTT. This translates into CASRPSGGRITGELFF.

The chain uses TRBV3-1 and TRBJ2-3, with 7 bases identical to TRBD2. J lost 0 bases, V lost 4 bases, and 4 bases had no gene match. CDR1 LGHDT and CDR2 YNNKEL come from the germline V gene (reference sequence). CDR3 length equals 15 residues. CDR3 sequence: CASSLRESSTDTQYF. In DNA, the CDR3 is TGTGCCAGCAGCCTGCGGGAGTCTAGCACAGATACGCAGTATTTT.

This clonotype came up a few times. The chain has TRBV27 and TRBJ2-2; TRBD1 matches at 10 bases. Looked up from germline, CDR1 is MNHEY and CDR2 is SMNVEV (reference sequence). CDR3 length equals 17 residues. V gave up 3 bases and J gave up 3 bases; unmatched junction bases: 7. CDR3 sequence: CASSFRMGQGYTGELFF. The CDR3 coding sequence is TGTGCCAGCAGTTTTCGTATGGGACAGGGGTACACCGGGGAGCTGTTTTTT.

This clonotype has ten or more counts. The rearrangement links TRBV7-9 to TRBJ2-3; D is ambiguous. The length of the CDR3 is 15 residues. Trimming removed 5 bases at V and 0 bases at J, with 12 bases between. Germline-derived CDR1 and CDR2 are SEHNR and FQNEAQ (reference sequence). The CDR3: CASSRATSSTDTQYF. In DNA, the CDR3 is TGTGCCAGCAGCCGAGCGACCTCTAGCACAGATACGCAGTATTTT.

This chain connects TRBV29-1 to TRBJ2-1; TRBD1 is a possible D gene (7 bases). CDR1 is SQVTM, CDR2 ANQGSEA, per germline. V gave up 4 bases and J gave up 4 bases, with 11 bases separating them. The CDR3 totals 13 residues. CDR3 nucleotide sequence: TGCAGCGTTGGGGCAGGGGGGTACAATGAGCAGTTCTTC. This codes for CSVGAGGYNEQFF.

This clonotype occurred a few times. The V and J genes are TRBV7-2 and TRBJ2-7; D gene uncertain. The CDR3 is 15 residues long. V shed 4 bases and J shed 3 bases, with 16 bases lying between them. CDR1 SGHTA and CDR2 FQGNSA come from the germline V gene. The DNA for the CDR3 is TGTGCCAGCAGCTCCACAGCTACTGCAGGCTACGAGCAGTACTTC. It yields the protein CASSSTATAGYEQYF.

This chain uses TRBV12-3 or TRBV12-4 with TRBJ1-2; D remains unclear. V dropped 5 bases and J dropped 7 bases, with 17 bases sitting between them. The CDR3 totals 14 residues. CDR3 DNA: TGTGCCAGCAGTCCACGGGCGGGGAGTAGTGGCTACACCTTC. The encoded protein is CASSPRAGSSGYTF.

The chain has TRBV7-9 and TRBJ2-7, with TRBD2 as a possible D gene (6 bases). From germline, CDR1 is SEHNR and CDR2 FQNEAQ (reference sequence). V was pared by 5 bases and J by 5 bases, with 16 bases between. The CDR3 has 14 residues. Written as DNA, the CDR3 is TGTGCCAGCAGCCCCCTCGGAGGGAGTGACGAGCAGTACTTC. Its protein product is CASSPLGGSDEQYF.

This chain connects TRBV24-1 to TRBJ2-7, with a weak D call TRBD2 (5 bases). The CDR3 is 11 amino acids. Germline V lookup: CDR1 KGHDR, CDR2 SFDVKD. V was clipped by 4 bases and J by 5 bases, with 5 bases between them. Here the CDR3 reads CATSDGNEQYF. CDR3 in DNA: TGTGCCACCAGTGACGGGAACGAGCAGTACTTC.

The V and J genes are TRBV5-1 and TRBJ2-1; 9 nucleotides align to TRBD2. Trimming at V came to 0 bases and at J to 6 bases, leaving 7 bases not matched to a gene. This CDR3 spans 16 amino acids. The germline gives CDR1 SGHRS, CDR2 YFSETQ. The CDR3 DNA reads as TGCGCCAGCAGCTTGGTGACTAGCGGAACCTTCAATGAGCAGTTCTTC. Encoded protein: CASSLVTSGTFNEQFF.

This clonotype was picked up a small number of times. The rearrangement links TRBV5-4 to TRBJ2-1; a possible D gene is TRBD2 (5 bases). The CDR3 sequence is 13 residues long. The germline CDR1 and CDR2 sequences are SGHNT and YYREEE (reference sequence). V lost 4 bases and J 4 bases, leaving 9 bases between the germline ends. The CDR3 DNA sequence: TGTGCCAGCAGCAAGGACTCTTACAATGAGCAGTTCTTC. Encoded protein: CASSKDSYNEQFF.

The table lists this clonotype with a few counts. The V gene is TRBV7-8, the J gene TRBJ2-3, with D possibly TRBD1 on 5 matching bases. The CDR3 consists of 16 residues. CDR1 and CDR2 from the germline V gene are SGHVS and FQNEAQ. Trimming removed 5 bases from V and 3 bases from J, with 18 bases in between. The CDR3 DNA is TGTGCCAGCAGCCCCAGTACAGGAGTCATTACAGATACGCAGTATTTT. Its protein product is CASSPSTGVITDTQYF.

As for this clonotype: The CDR3 ends on some other residue instead of the conserved phenylalanine or tryptophan, so this is likely a read error. The DNA is omitted, as the CDR3 cannot be located on it reliably, and the CDR3 follows TCRdb's listing. The chain carries TRBV5-1 and TRBJ2-6; no DNA check was done on the table's D call, TRBD1. The CDR3 spans 14 amino acids, including both terminal residues. Germline V lookup: CDR1 SGHRS, CDR2 YFSETQ. This CDR3 reads CASSLAYCPRGLPQ.

The chain links TRBV7-2 to TRBJ2-3; D may be TRBD2 (6 bases). CDR1 and CDR2 from the germline V gene are SGHTA and FQGNSA. CDR3 length: 14 amino acids. Trimming removed 5 bases from V and 2 bases from J, with 11 bases in between. For the CDR3, the DNA is TGTGCCAGCAGCGTTGGAGGGTTCACAGATACGCAGTATTTT. Translated, it gives CASSVGGFTDTQYF.

Concerning this clonotype itself: A clone one base away is much larger, so this may be a read error. The chain is built from TRBV10-3 and TRBJ2-2; D unclear. Germline CDR1 reads ENHRY; CDR2 reads SYGVKD. The CDR3 loop spans 12 amino acids. Trimming left V 5 bases short and J 3 bases short, with 4 bases between. CDR3 loop: CAISPHTGELFF. The CDR3 DNA is TGTGCCATCAGTCCGCACACCGGGGAGCTGTTTTTT.

This CDR3 is CATSDVTGYNEQFF. CDR3 nucleotides: TGTGCCACCAGTGACGTGACAGGCTACAATGAGCAGTTCTTC. The chain is built from TRBV24-1 and TRBJ2-1; tentative D call: TRBD1 (6 bases). From germline, CDR1 is KGHDR and CDR2 SFDVKD. The CDR3 length is 14 residues. V was cut by 4 bases and J by 3 bases, with 9 bases left in between.

This clonotype occurred many times. This rearrangement joins TRBV5-8 to TRBJ2-5; 7 nucleotides match TRBD1. After removal of 3 bases from V and 5 bases from J, the junction contained 10 bases not matched to a gene. Germline V lookup: CDR1 SGHTS, CDR2 YDEGEE. This CDR3 is 15 amino acids long. DNA for the CDR3: TGTGCCAGCAGCTCGGACAGGCTAGTCACGGAGACCCAGTACTTC. Encoded protein: CASSSDRLVTETQYF. Full variable domain (missing parts from reference TRBV5-8 and TRBJ2-5): EAGVTQSPTHLIKTRGQQATLRCSPISGHTSVYWYQQALGLGLQFLLWYDEGEERNRGNFPPRFSGRQFPNYSSELNVNALELEDSALYLCASSSDRLVTETQYFGPGTRLLVL.

This clonotype was observed many times. This chain joins TRBV6-1 and TRBJ2-5, with D possibly TRBD2 on 7 matching bases. Trimming cost V 8 bases and J 5 bases, with 18 bases left between them. This CDR3 is 14 amino acids long. Germline V CDR1 and CDR2: MNHNS, SASEGT. This CDR3 is CASGGGGPVETQYF. The CDR3 coding sequence is TGTGCCAGCGGTGGGGGGGGGCCTGTCGAGACCCAGTACTTC.

Comments on this clonotype: Its ends do not fully match the called genes, so a read error is possible. The chain joins TRBV5-6 to TRBJ2-5, with TRBD2 identical over 14 bases. The CDR3 is made up of 16 amino acids. CDR1 and CDR2 (germline): SGHDT, YYEEEE. CDR3 region: CASGLDRLAGGETQYF. The CDR3 bases are TGTGCCAGCGGCTTGGACCGACTAGCGGGGGGGGAGACCCAGTACTTC.

On this clonotype itself: One end of the junction fails to match germline, which may point to a read error. The chain couples TRBV6-2 or TRBV6-3 to TRBJ2-7, with TRBD2 as a possible D gene (7 bases). This CDR3 contains 12 residues. Germline assignment: CDR1 MNHEY and CDR2 SVGEGT. The CDR3 protein is CASKALTGGFRF. The CDR3 bases are TGTGCCAGCAAGGCCCTGACGGGGGGCTTCCGCTTC.

This clonotype appeared once. This chain links TRBV7-9 with TRBJ1-6, with TRBD1 identical over 8 bases. The CDR3 extends over 15 amino acids. CDR1 is SEHNR, CDR2 FQNEAQ, per germline (reference sequence). V lost 6 bases and J lost 6; bases outside the gene matches: 7. The DNA for the CDR3 is TGTGCCAGCAGTGCGGGGACAGGACCTAATTCACCCCTCCACTTT. It is translated as CASSAGTGPNSPLHF.

This clonotype was found a few times. This chain joins TRBV6-1 and TRBJ1-5; no definite D call. Trimming left V 8 bases short and J 2 bases short, with 13 bases between. Germline-derived CDR1 and CDR2 are MNHNS and SASEGT. The CDR3 totals 14 residues. This chain's CDR3 is CASSSAWGNQPQHF. The CDR3 DNA reads TGTGCCAGCTCTTCGGCCTGGGGCAATCAGCCCCAGCATTTT.

This clonotype has at least ten counts. J is TRBJ1-3 and V is TRBV29-1; D gene unclear. Germline assignment: CDR1 SQVTM and CDR2 ANQGSEA. This CDR3 contains 14 residues. The V gene lost 5 bases and the J gene lost 0 bases, with 11 bases spanning the gap. The CDR3 DNA follows: TGCAGCGTTATTGACCGCAACTCTGGAAACACCATATATTTT. Protein product: CSVIDRNSGNTIYF. The full variable domain, rest sourced from reference TRBV29-1 and TRBJ1-3, is SAVISQKPSRDICQRGTSLTIQCQVDSQVTMMFWYRQQPGQSLTLIATANQGSEATYESGFVIDKFPISRPNLTFSTLTVSNMSPEDSSIYLCSVIDRNSGNTIYFGEGSWLTVV.

V is TRBV29-1 and J is TRBJ2-2; tentative D call: TRBD1 (6 bases). The ends were cut back, 4 bases at V and 9 bases at J, with 9 bases in the middle. Germline V gene sequence: CDR1 SQVTM, CDR2 ANQGSEA. The CDR3 runs 11 residues. In DNA form, the CDR3 reads TGCAGCGTTGGGCAGGGGCGGGAGCTGTTTTTT. This translates into CSVGQGRELFF.

Concerning this clonotype itself: A junction boundary mismatches the germline segment, possibly from a read error. The chain is built from TRBV20-1 and TRBJ2-7, with D possibly being TRBD1 (7 bases). Germline V gene sequence: CDR1 DFQATT, CDR2 SNEGSKA (reference sequence). The length of the CDR3 is 13 residues. The CDR3: CCASDDRAYEQYF. The CDR3 DNA is TGCTGTGCTAGCGACGACAGGGCCTACGAGCAGTACTTC.

This clonotype has more than one count but fewer than ten. The rearrangement uses TRBV7-6 and TRBJ2-7; 10 bases agree with TRBD2. The CDR3 contains 15 residues. V dropped 5 bases and J dropped 2; count of bases not matched to a gene: 6. In germline, CDR1 is SGHVS, CDR2 FNYEAQ. Here the CDR3 reads CASSEASGGAYEQYF. For the CDR3, the DNA is TGTGCCAGCAGCGAAGCTAGCGGGGGAGCCTACGAGCAGTACTTC.